The rows below give T cell receptor beta chains drawn from one sample of a study of T cells in tuberculosis. Profiling relied on immunoSEQ multiplex PCR, and the TCRdb table lists in-frame clones only, not all of them. The top ten clones hold over 2% of a sample with 30,000 to 40,000 clones, roughly 90% of them seen once. The sequencing sample was made of PBMCs. These receptor sequences come from a donor between 10 and 35 years old with latent tuberculosis or without tuberculosis infection. Both conserved end residues are part of each CDR3.

>TRBJ2-1|TRBV7-2
CASSSRGGSSNEQFF
>TRBJ2-2|TRBV6-5
CASSLGQGNTGELFF
>TRBJ2-7|TRBV30
CAWGQTGGSDEQYF
>TRBJ2-3|TRBV4-1
CASSQPRTGQDTQYF
>TRBJ2-3|TRBV4-3
CASSQRWGTTGTDTQYF
>TRBJ2-1|TRBV2
CASSSKGVSYNEQFF
>TRBJ2-6|TRBV9
CASSTSGTGYSSSGANVLTF
>TRBJ1-1|TRBV11-2
CASRLTGGKWITEAFF
>TRBJ1-3|TRBV15
CATSLSGTGLQRNTIYF
>TRBJ2-7|TRBV27
CASSLSRGIYEQYF
>TRBJ1-4|TRBV29-1
CSVTRGFNEKLFF
>TRBJ1-1|TRBV6-1
CASSGGLTEAFF
>TRBJ2-5|TRBV6-5
CASSFRGSQETQYF
>TRBJ1-5|TRBV6-5
CASSPRDGSNQPQHF
>TRBJ2-2|TRBV6-5
CASREGHAGELFF
>TRBJ1-1|TRBV7-9
CASSLDERETFF
>TRBJ2-4|TRBV7-3
CASSLEGSKGDIQYF
>TRBJ2-7|TRBV5-1
CASSLEQGYEQYF
>TRBJ1-2|TRBV4-2
CASSQETDGGYGYTF
>TRBJ2-7|TRBV29-1
CSVVSGLAGVGEQYF
>TRBJ1-2|TRBV13
CASSEYGPYRGGYGYTF
>TRBJ1-1|TRBV27
CASSPDREAFF
>TRBJ2-5|TRBV6-6
CASSPTSGRSETQYF
>TRBJ2-5|TRBV9
CASSTRGAGETQYF
>TRBJ2-1|TRBV27
CASSSLSSLGTSGVQSSYNEQFF
>TRBJ1-1|TRBV15
CATSRRPGQEAFF
>TRBJ2-7|TRBV7-9
CASSPRVTAGYEQYF
>TRBJ2-1|TRBV4-3
CASSQGLAGTLYNEQFF
>TRBJ2-3|TRBV11-2
CASTPSWGTFRTDTQYF
>TRBJ2-7|TRBV5-1
CASSWRDRVSYEQYF
>TRBJ1-5|TRBV6-5
CASSPQGMNQPQHF
>TRBJ1-6|TRBV19
CASTGQYNSPLHF
>TRBJ2-7|TRBV2
CATQLAGGVSYEQYF
>TRBJ2-5|TRBV5-1
CASSLEGQGVETQYF
>TRBJ2-7|TRBV7-6
CASSQLTSGSYEQYF
>TRBJ2-5|TRBV28
CASSLFLGGVQETQYF
>TRBJ2-1|TRBV7-2
CASSRSGRGEQFF
>TRBJ2-3|TRBV6-6
CASSPLVPLQYF
>TRBJ1-5|TRBV28
CASSGAWDRFNQPQHF
>TRBJ2-1|TRBV11-2
CASSLYGVGGVLDEQFF
>TRBJ2-7|TRBV9
CASSVEPGEYEQYF
>TRBJ2-7|TRBV7-2
CASSLGASGSHYEQYF
>TRBJ2-3|TRBV5-1
CASSLGEPDTQYF
>TRBJ2-7|TRBV15
CATSRSGRFYEQYF
>TRBJ2-2|TRBV19
CASSIRQVNTGELFF
>TRBJ1-2|TRBV7-9
CASGTVMFAF
>TRBJ2-5|TRBV21-1
CASSPGLAGGQETQYF
>TRBJ1-2|TRBV5-5
CASSFGQGNYGYTF
>TRBJ2-7|TRBV7-8
CASSLADRPTYEQYF
>TRBJ1-1|TRBV4-1
CASSWTGEMEAFF
>TRBJ2-2|TRBV4-1
CASSQGGGANTGELFF
>TRBJ2-2|TRBV7-9
CASSPLGGGFTGELFF
>TRBJ2-3|TRBV7-9
CASSLDRLAGGWGTDTQYF
>TRBJ1-2|TRBV20-1
CSAPDKGYTF
>TRBJ2-1|TRBV4-1
CASSLLLGYQDNEQFF